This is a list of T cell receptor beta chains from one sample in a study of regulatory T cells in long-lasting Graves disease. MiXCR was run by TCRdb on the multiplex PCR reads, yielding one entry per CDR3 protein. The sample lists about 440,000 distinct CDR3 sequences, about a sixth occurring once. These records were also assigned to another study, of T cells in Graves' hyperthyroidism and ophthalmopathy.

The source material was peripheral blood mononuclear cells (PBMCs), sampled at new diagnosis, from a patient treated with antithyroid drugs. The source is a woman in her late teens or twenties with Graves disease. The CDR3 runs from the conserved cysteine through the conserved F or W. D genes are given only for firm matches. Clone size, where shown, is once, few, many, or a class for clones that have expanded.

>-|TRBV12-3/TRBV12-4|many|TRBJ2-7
TGTGCCAGCAGCTGGGGGGACAACTACGAGCAGTACTTC
CASSWGDNYEQYF
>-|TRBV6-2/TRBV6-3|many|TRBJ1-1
TGTGCCAGCAGATGGGGGAACACTGAAGCTTTCTTT
CASRWGNTEAFF
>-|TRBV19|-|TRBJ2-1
TGTGCCAGTAGTATAGGCTCCCAGCGGTCCTACAATGAGCAGTTCTTC
CASSIGSQRSYNEQFF
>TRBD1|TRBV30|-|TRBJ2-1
TGTGCCTGCCGGGACAGGGGGCGGGATGAGCAGTTCTTC
CACRDRGRDEQFF
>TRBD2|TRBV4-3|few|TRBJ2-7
TGCGCCAGCAGCTATCGACTAGCGGGGACTATGGAGCAGTACTTC
CASSYRLAGTMEQYF
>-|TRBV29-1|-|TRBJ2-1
TGCAGCGTTTACGGTGGGGAATTGCTGTCCAATGAGCAGTTCTTC
CSVYGGELLSNEQFF
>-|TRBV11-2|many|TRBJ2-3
TGTGCCAGCAGCTTAGAGGGGAGAGGCACAGATACGCAGTATTTT
CASSLEGRGTDTQYF
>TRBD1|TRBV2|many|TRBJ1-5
TGTGCCAGCAGTGGACAGGGGGGGGGCAATCAGCCCCAGCATTTT
CASSGQGGGNQPQHF
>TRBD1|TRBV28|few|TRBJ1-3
TGTGCCAGCAGTTACCACAGGGGGGCCGGAAACACCATATATTTT
CASSYHRGAGNTIYF
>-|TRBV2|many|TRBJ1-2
TGTGCCAGCCCGACGGCAGGGAACTATGGCTACACCTTC
CASPTAGNYGYTF
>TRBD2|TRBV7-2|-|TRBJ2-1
TGTGCCAGCAGCTTGGAGAGCGGGAGCGTTAAGAATGAGCAGTTCTTC
CASSLESGSVKNEQFF
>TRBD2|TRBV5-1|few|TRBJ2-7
TGCGCCAGCAGCCCCCTGACCTCCGGGACTAGCGGGATCGAGCAGTACTTC
CASSPLTSGTSGIEQYF
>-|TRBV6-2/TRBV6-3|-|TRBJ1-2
TGTGCCAGCAGGACCCCTAACTATGGCTACACCTTC
CASRTPNYGYTF
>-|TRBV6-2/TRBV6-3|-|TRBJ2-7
TGTGCCAGCAGTGAGGTGCACCCCACGACGGACGAGCAGTACTTC
CASSEVHPTTDEQYF
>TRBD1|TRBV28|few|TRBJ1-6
TGTGCCAGCACCTTTAGGGGGCTAAATTCACCCCTCCACTTT
CASTFRGLNSPLHF
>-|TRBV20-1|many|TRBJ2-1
TGCAGTGCTAGAGAAAAGTTAGGCTACAATGAGCAGTTCTTC
CSAREKLGYNEQFF
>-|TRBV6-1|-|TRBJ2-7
TGTGCCAGCCTCCAGGGGTCGGACAGCCTATACGAGGAGCAGTACTTC
CASLQGSDSLYEEQYF
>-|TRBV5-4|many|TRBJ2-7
TGTGCCAGCAGCTTGGAGCAGCAGCAGTACTTC
CASSLEQQQYF
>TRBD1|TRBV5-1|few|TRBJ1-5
TGCGCCAGCAGTCCCGGGACAGGGGGCATCCCCTCTCAGCCCCAGCATTTT
CASSPGTGGIPSQPQHF
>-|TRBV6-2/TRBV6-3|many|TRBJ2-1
TGTGCCAGCAGCGTACATGAGCAGTTCTTC
CASSVHEQFF
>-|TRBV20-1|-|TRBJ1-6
TGCAGTGCTAGAGGCCGGGGGGCGTTTTCACCCCTGCACTTT
CSARGRGAFSPLHF
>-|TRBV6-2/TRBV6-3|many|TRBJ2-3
TGTGCCAGCAGTTATTTGGGGAGTACAGATACGCAGTATTTT
CASSYLGSTDTQYF
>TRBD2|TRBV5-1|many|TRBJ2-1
TGCGCCAGCAGCTCAGGACTAGCGGGAGTGCCTGAGCAGTTCTTC
CASSSGLAGVPEQFF
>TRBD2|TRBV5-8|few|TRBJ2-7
TGTGCCAGCAGCTTCGTAGCGGGAGGGCCCTACGAGCAGTACTTC
CASSFVAGGPYEQYF
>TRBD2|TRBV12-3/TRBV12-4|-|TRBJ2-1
TGTGCCAGCACTATTAGCGGGGCCAGCTCCTACAATGAGCAGTTCTTC
CASTISGASSYNEQFF
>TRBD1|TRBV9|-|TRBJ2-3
TGTGCCAGCAGCTTCGGACAGGGGAGAACAGATACGCAGTATTTT
CASSFGQGRTDTQYF
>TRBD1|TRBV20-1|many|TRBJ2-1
TGCAGTGCTTTTACCGGGACAGGGACATACAATGAGCAGTTCTTC
CSAFTGTGTYNEQFF
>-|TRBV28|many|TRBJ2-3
TGTGCCAGCACCCCGGGGGCGATTGTGGGCCGTACGCAGTATTTT
CASTPGAIVGRTQYF
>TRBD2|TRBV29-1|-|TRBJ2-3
TGCAGCGTCCCCCCTAAGTTAGCGGGAGGGCAGACAGATACACAGTATTTT
CSVPPKLAGGQTDTQYF
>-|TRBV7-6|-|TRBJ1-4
TGTGCCAGCAGCTTAGATGGGAATAGTGAAAAACTGTTTTTT
CASSLDGNSEKLFF
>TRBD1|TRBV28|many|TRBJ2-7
TGTGCCAGCAGTTTCGGGACAGGGGGCTACGAGCAGTACTTC
CASSFGTGGYEQYF
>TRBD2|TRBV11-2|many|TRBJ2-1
TGTGCCAGCAGCTTAGCAGCGGGAGGGATCAATGAGCAGTTCTTC
CASSLAAGGINEQFF
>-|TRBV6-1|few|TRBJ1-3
TGTGCCAGCAGTGAAGCGCGTGGCTCTGGAAACACCATATATTTT
CASSEARGSGNTIYF
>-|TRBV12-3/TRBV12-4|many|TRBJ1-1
TGTGCCAGCAGTTTAGGAGGGGGAGGAAACACTGAAGCTTTCTTT
CASSLGGGGNTEAFF
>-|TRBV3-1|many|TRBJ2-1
TGTGCCAGCAACCTCGGGGCGGGCAATGAGCAGTTCTTC
CASNLGAGNEQFF
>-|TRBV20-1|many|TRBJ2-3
TGCAGTGCTAGAGATCCCCACAGGGTCGGCACAGATACGCAGTATTTT
CSARDPHRVGTDTQYF
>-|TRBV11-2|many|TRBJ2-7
TGTGCCAGCAGCTTAGTTCCGACAGGTCCCTACGAGCAGTACTTC
CASSLVPTGPYEQYF
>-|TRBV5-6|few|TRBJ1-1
TGTGCCAGCAGTCGGGAACAGGAGCGAACGGCTGAAGCTTTCTTT
CASSREQERTAEAFF
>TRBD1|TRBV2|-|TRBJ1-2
TGTGCCAGGACAGGGCCATATGGCTACACCTTC
CARTGPYGYTF
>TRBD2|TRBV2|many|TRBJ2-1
TGTGCCAGCAGAGGGACTAGCGGGAGTGCCTATGAGCAGTTCTTC
CASRGTSGSAYEQFF
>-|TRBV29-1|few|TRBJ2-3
TGCAGCGTTGCCGGGGGGCGGAGCACAGATACGCAGTATTTT
CSVAGGRSTDTQYF
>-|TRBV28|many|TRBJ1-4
TGTGCCAGCAGTTTTCCGGGGGCTAGTGAAAAACTGTTTTTT
CASSFPGASEKLFF
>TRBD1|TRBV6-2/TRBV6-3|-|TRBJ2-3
TGTGCCAGCAGTTACCAAGCACAGGGGATAACAGATACGCAGTATTTT
CASSYQAQGITDTQYF
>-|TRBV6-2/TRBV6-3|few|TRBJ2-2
TGTGCCAGCAGTCAGACTAGGGGCGGGGAGCTGTTTTTT
CASSQTRGGELFF
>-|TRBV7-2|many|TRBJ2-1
TGTGCCAGCAGCTTAAACTGGGAGCAGTTCTTC
CASSLNWEQFF
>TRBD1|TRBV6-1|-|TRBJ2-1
TGTGCCAGCAGTGGGGACAGGCTGCAGTTCTTC
CASSGDRLQFF
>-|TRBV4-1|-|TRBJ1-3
TGCGCCAGCAGCCAAGAAGCCCAGGGAATTACTGGAAACACCATATATTTT
CASSQEAQGITGNTIYF
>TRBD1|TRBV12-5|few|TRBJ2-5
TGTGCTAGTGGTGGGGACAGAGGAGAGACCCAGTACTTC
CASGGDRGETQYF
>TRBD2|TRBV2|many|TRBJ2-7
TGTGCCACTCTCCTGGGAGAAGCGGGAGGGCTTGAGCAGTACTTC
CATLLGEAGGLEQYF
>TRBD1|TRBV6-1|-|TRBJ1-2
TGTACCAGCAGCGGCACAGGGGTAGAAGGCTACACCTTC
CTSSGTGVEGYTF
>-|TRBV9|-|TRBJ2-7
TGTGCCAGCAGCCCTCCAAACAGCGACTCCTACGAGCAGTACTTC
CASSPPNSDSYEQYF
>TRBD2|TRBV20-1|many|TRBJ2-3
TGCAGTGCTAGAGATAGGAGACTAGCGGGGCCAGGAGATACGCAGTATTTT
CSARDRRLAGPGDTQYF
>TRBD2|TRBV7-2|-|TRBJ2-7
TGTGCCAGCAGCTTAGTCGGTACTAGCGGGTTTTTCGAGCAGTACTTC
CASSLVGTSGFFEQYF
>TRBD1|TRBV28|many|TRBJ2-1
TGTGCCAGCAGTGAGGGACAGGGGACTGAGCAGTTCTTC
CASSEGQGTEQFF
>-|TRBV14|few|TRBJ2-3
TGTGCCAGCAGCCAAGAGAGAGGAGGCACAGATACGCAGTATTTT
CASSQERGGTDTQYF